A single sample gave rise to the 23 T cell receptor beta chains below, sequenced in a study of read filtering for tumor transcriptome and immune sequencing. Molecular barcoded adaptors covering alpha/delta and beta/gamma chains were used on roughly 370 ng RNA. Each CDR3 protein is one row after TCRdb ran MiXCR on the reads. The table shows 60,000 to 80,000 distinct CDR3 sequences, with approximately 13% occurring only once. Sequencing input: a population of CD138-negative cells sorted from bone marrow. The receptors were gathered from a donor aged 40 or over with multiple myeloma.

This clonotype was recorded many times. The chain joins TRBV29-1 to TRBJ2-2; D not resolved. V shed 7 bases and J shed 3 bases, with 21 bases lying between them. Germline V lookup: CDR1 SQVTM, CDR2 ANQGSEA. The CDR3 covers 16 residues. As DNA, the CDR3 is TGCAGCGCTATGGACGGTGTCCTTCGGGACACCGGGGAGCTGTTTTTT. Residues: CSAMDGVLRDTGELFF.

This clonotype has a count of ten or more. The chain links TRBV7-2 to TRBJ2-6; weak D call: TRBD2 (5 bases). V was trimmed by 1 base and J by 2 bases, leaving 6 bases between them. Germline lookup yields CDR1 SGHTA and CDR2 FQGNSA. This CDR3 contains 15 residues. The CDR3 loop reads CASSLVGTGANVLTF. The CDR3 region has the DNA TGTGCCAGCAGCTTAGTCGGGACTGGGGCCAACGTCCTGACTTTC. The full variable domain, rest sourced from reference TRBV7-2 and TRBJ2-6, is GAGVSQSPSNKVTEKGKDVELRCDPISGHTALYWYRQSLGQGLEFLIYFQGNSAPDKSGLPSDRFSAERTGGSVSTLTIQRTQQEDSAVYLCASSLVGTGANVLTFGAGSRLTVL.

The table lists this clonotype with a few counts. V is TRBV7-2 and J is TRBJ2-3, with D unresolved. This CDR3 is built from 13 residues. V lost 5 bases to trimming and J lost 4 bases, with 10 bases between them. CDR1 and CDR2 from the germline V gene are SGHTA and FQGNSA. The CDR3 reads CASSLDGPDTQYF. As DNA, the CDR3 is TGTGCCAGCAGCCTCGACGGTCCAGATACGCAGTATTTT.

This clonotype was seen a few times. The chain couples TRBV12-3 or TRBV12-4 to TRBJ2-5; D tentatively fits TRBD1 or TRBD2 (5 bases each). With 6 bases removed from V and 0 bases from J, the gap between germline ends came to 17 bases. The CDR3 has 16 residues. The DNA for the CDR3 is TGTGCCAGCAGACCGTCCCTCGGGACGGACCAAGAGACCCAGTACTTC. Protein sequence: CASRPSLGTDQETQYF.

This clonotype was counted at least ten times. This chain links TRBV14 with TRBJ2-1, with 7 bases fitting TRBD1. Unmatched junction bases numbered 15, after V lost 0 bases and J lost 7 bases. The CDR3 runs to 18 residues. CDR1 is SGHDN and CDR2 is FVKESK in the germline V gene. The CDR3 here is CASSQERLWGRGLNEQFF. The CDR3 region has the DNA TGTGCCAGCAGCCAAGAACGCCTATGGGGAAGGGGGCTTAATGAGCAGTTCTTC.

In regard to this clonotype: This clone may be a read error of a much larger clone one base away. CDR3 DNA: TGCGCCAGCAAAGACAGGGCCGGGGCCAGCGTCCTGACTTTC. Protein product: CASKDRAGASVLTF. The chain is built from TRBV10-2 and TRBJ2-6; TRBD1 matches at 7 bases. Germline values: CDR1 WSHSY, CDR2 SAAADI. The length of the CDR3 is 14 residues.

In this sample, this clonotype turned up many times. The CDR3 coding sequence is TGTGCCAGCAGTACCCCACAGGGTAAAGGGTACGAGCAGTACTTC. This gives the protein CASSTPQGKGYEQYF. This chain connects TRBV28 to TRBJ2-7, with D perhaps TRBD1 (6 bases). The V gene's germline CDR1 is MDHEN and CDR2 SYDVKM. The CDR3 is 15 residues long. Trimming removed 5 bases from V and 4 bases from J, with 18 bases in between.

This clonotype was observed at least ten times. A read error may account for a junction end that differs from germline. V usage is TRBV7-2 and J usage is TRBJ1-2, with a possible D match to TRBD1 (5 bases). The CDR3 is made up of 12 amino acids. Germline V lookup: CDR1 SGHTA, CDR2 FQGNSA. CDR3: CASSFYGAEGSF. The CDR3 DNA reads TGTGCCAGCAGCTTTTACGGGGCAGAAGGCTCGTTC.

Points on this clonotype: A much bigger clone sits one base away, suggesting this may be a read error. The chain is built from TRBV7-8 and TRBJ2-2; D perhaps matches TRBD1 (6 bases). The CDR3 extends over 14 amino acids. Per the germline V gene, CDR1 is SGHVS and CDR2 is FQNEAQ. The V and J ends lost 7 bases and 0 bases respectively, with 9 bases between them. The chain's CDR3 is CASIGQSNTGELFF. As DNA, the CDR3 is TGTGCCAGCATCGGACAGTCGAACACCGGGGAGCTGTTTTTT.

There are many counts of this clonotype. This rearrangement joins TRBV11-3 to TRBJ2-7; 11 bases align to TRBD2. Germline CDR1 is SGHNT and CDR2 is YENEEA. This CDR3 has 16 amino acids. Trimming at V came to 3 bases and at J to 0 bases, leaving 4 bases not matched to a gene. CDR3 bases: TGTGCCAGCAGCTTCCTGGGACTAGCGGTCTCCTACGAGCAGTACTTC. Translation: CASSFLGLAVSYEQYF.

At least ten counts were recorded for this clonotype. The chain couples TRBV30 to TRBJ2-4; 7 nucleotides line up with TRBD1. Trimming took 4 bases from V and 13 from J; bases not matched to a gene: 10. Germline V lookup: CDR1 GTSNPN, CDR2 SVGIG (reference sequence). There are 12 residues in the CDR3. Here the CDR3 reads CAWNFGQALQYF. DNA of the CDR3: TGTGCCTGGAATTTCGGACAGGCACTGCAGTACTTC.

This clonotype was counted many times. The chain links TRBV7-9 to TRBJ1-5, with D unresolved. The germline V and J ends were trimmed by 2 bases and 5 bases, with 19 bases remaining between them. CDR1 is SEHNR and CDR2 is FQNEAQ in the germline V gene (reference sequence). This CDR3 spans 17 amino acids. CDR3 in amino acids: CASSLFRVEGLHQPQHF. Here the CDR3 DNA reads TGTGCCAGCAGCTTATTCAGAGTGGAGGGTCTCCATCAGCCCCAGCATTTT.

This clonotype was observed at least ten times. The gene calls are TRBV19 and TRBJ2-7; tentative D call: TRBD1 (5 bases). Germline CDR1 is LNHDA and CDR2 is SQIVND (reference sequence). The CDR3 has 12 amino acids. The V gene lost 6 bases and the J gene lost 1 base, with 7 bases spanning the gap. This CDR3 is CASSRTSYEQYF. CDR3 in DNA: TGTGCCAGTAGCCGGACATCCTACGAGCAGTACTTC.

The sample holds one count of this clonotype. V gene TRBV7-9 combines with J gene TRBJ2-7; D unclear. The V end lost 1 base, the J end lost 5 bases, and 9 bases lay between the germline ends. Germline lookup yields CDR1 SEHNR and CDR2 FQNEAQ (reference sequence). This CDR3 has 13 amino acids. CDR3 DNA: TGTGCCAGCAGCTTAGTCTCGTTGGACGAGCAGTACTTC. This translates into CASSLVSLDEQYF.

This clonotype was detected ten times or more. This chain links TRBV20-1 with TRBJ2-1; a weak D match, TRBD1 (5 bases). With 0 bases removed from V and 4 bases from J, the gap between germline ends came to 19 bases. The CDR3 contains 17 residues. The germline gives CDR1 DFQATT, CDR2 SNEGSKA (reference sequence). The CDR3 loop reads CSARDPRTGSLYNEQFF. DNA for the CDR3: TGCAGTGCTAGAGATCCCCGAACAGGAAGCCTTTACAATGAGCAGTTCTTC.

This clonotype was found a few times. This rearrangement joins TRBV3-1 to TRBJ2-5, with D unclear. This CDR3 has 14 amino acids. Germline-derived CDR1 and CDR2 are LGHDT and YNNKEL (reference sequence). The V end was cut by 2 bases, the J end by 7 bases, with 14 bases between. CDR3 DNA sequence: TGTGCCAGCAGCCAAAGCCAAACCACCGGGACCCAGTACTTC. Translation gives CASSQSQTTGTQYF.

The V gene is TRBV27, the J gene TRBJ2-5; TRBD2 matches at 7 bases. Germline V gene sequence: CDR1 MNHEY, CDR2 SMNVEV (reference sequence). Trimming cost V 0 bases and J 1 base; bases outside gene matches: 5. The CDR3 is 16 residues long. In nucleotides, the CDR3 is TGTGCCAGCAGTTTATCCGGGGGGATGGGCCAAGAGACCCAGTACTTC. Protein product: CASSLSGGMGQETQYF.

This clonotype was observed at least ten times. The chain carries TRBV7-8 and TRBJ1-1; unclear D gene. Germline CDR1 and CDR2: SGHVS and FQNEAQ. The CDR3 loop spans 15 amino acids. V was pared by 0 bases and J by 4 bases, with 12 bases between. CDR3 protein: CASSLALMGFTEAFF. The CDR3 coding sequence is TGTGCCAGCAGCTTAGCTTTGATGGGGTTCACTGAAGCTTTCTTT.

The sample holds a few counts of this clonotype. The chain couples TRBV19 to TRBJ1-2, with TRBD1 matching over 7 bases. V lost 6 bases to trimming and J lost 4 bases; unmatched junction nucleotides: 8. Germline CDR1 is LNHDA and CDR2 is SQIVND (reference sequence). This CDR3 spans 14 amino acids. The CDR3 here is CASRIDRDPYGYTF. The CDR3 coding sequence is TGTGCCAGTAGGATCGACAGGGATCCCTATGGCTACACCTTC.

This clonotype was counted ten times or more. The rearrangement joins TRBV20-1 to TRBJ2-7, with unresolved D. V lost 1 base to trimming and J lost 3 bases, with 10 bases between them. CDR1 and CDR2 (germline): DFQATT, SNEGSKA (reference sequence). CDR3 length: 13 amino acids. CDR3 DNA: TGCAGTGCTAGAGTGCCAGAACTCTACGAGCAGTACTTC. Its translation is CSARVPELYEQYF.

This clonotype was recorded a few times. The V call is TRBV7-9, the J call TRBJ2-1; 10 bases agree with TRBD2. This CDR3 spans 14 amino acids. Trimming removed 5 bases from V and 11 bases from J; junction bases left unmatched: 9. Germline CDR1 is SEHNR and CDR2 is FQNEAQ (reference sequence). This chain's CDR3 is CASSVPLAGSQQFF. The DNA of the CDR3 is TGTGCCAGCAGCGTCCCACTAGCGGGGTCACAGCAGTTCTTC.

This clonotype occurred many times. The chain carries TRBV7-9 and TRBJ2-1; D gene uncertain. Germline CDR1 is SEHNR and CDR2 is FQNEAQ (reference sequence). Trimming removed 1 base from V and 6 bases from J, with 4 bases in between. The length of the CDR3 is 12 residues. The CDR3 region is CASSLVANEQFF. CDR3 in DNA: TGTGCCAGCAGCTTAGTAGCCAATGAGCAGTTCTTC. Full variable domain (missing parts from reference TRBV7-9 and TRBJ2-1): DTGVSQNPRHKITKRGQNVTFRCDPISEHNRLYWYRQTLGQGPEFLTYFQNEAQLEKSRLLSDRFSAERPKGSFSTLEIQRTEQGDSAMYLCASSLVANEQFFGPGTRLTVL.

This clonotype occurred many times. The chain has TRBV24-1 and TRBJ1-2; no reliable D call. The CDR3 totals 15 residues. The V end lost 5 bases, the J end lost 4 bases, and 16 bases lay between the germline ends. The germline CDR1 and CDR2 sequences are KGHDR and SFDVKD. For the CDR3, the DNA is TGTGCCACCAGTGTAAGGACGGGAGGCGGCTATGGCTACACCTTC. Its protein is CATSVRTGGGYGYTF.